The 23 T cell receptor beta chains below all came from one sample that was sequenced in a study of regulatory T cells in long-lasting Graves disease. Noted time point: newly diagnosed GD, antithyroid drugs for less than 3 months. Following extraction of RNA from PBMCs, that RNA was used to make the TCR library. Arm-PCR of CDR3 regions with iRepertoire HTBI primers generated TCR beta libraries. TCRdb analysed the multiplex PCR reads with MiXCR anew, one entry per CDR3 protein. The sample includes about 540,000 distinct CDR3 sequences, roughly 14% of them seen just once. The data were also submitted as part of a second study, on T cells in Graves' hyperthyroidism and ophthalmopathy.

The specimen was peripheral blood mononuclear cells (PBMCs), collected at new diagnosis, from a patient treated with antithyroid drugs. All receptors derive from a man aged 25 to 40 with Graves disease.

This clonotype was observed at least ten times. V and J are TRBV2 and TRBJ2-5; 9 bases agree with TRBD2. Per the germline V gene, CDR1 is SNHLY and CDR2 is FYNNEI. The length of the CDR3 is 13 residues. Trimming cost V 8 bases and J 5 bases; bases outside gene matches: 6. The CDR3 DNA is TGTGCCAGCTCGGCTAGCGGGGAGGAGACCCAGTACTTC. The encoded protein is CASSASGEETQYF.

In this sample, this clonotype turned up many times. The V and J genes are TRBV2 and TRBJ2-7; TRBD1 aligns across 8 bases. The length of the CDR3 is 14 residues. V shed 6 bases and J 3 bases; nucleotides not matched to a gene: 7. Germline-derived CDR1 and CDR2 are SNHLY and FYNNEI. CDR3 residues: CASRDDRGSYEQYF. Here the CDR3 DNA reads TGTGCCAGCAGAGACGACAGGGGTAGCTACGAGCAGTACTTC.

The genes are TRBV20-1 and TRBJ1-1, with no clear D. The CDR3 has 14 residues. Germline V gene data show CDR1 as DFQATT and CDR2 as SNEGSKA (reference sequence). The V end lost 1 base, the J end lost 1 base, and 10 bases lay between the germline ends. CDR3 bases: TGCAGTGCTAGAGGAGGGAGGTCGAACACTGAAGCTTTCTTT. Translating it yields CSARGGRSNTEAFF.

The DNA of the CDR3 is TGTGCCAGCAGTGGGGACTACACCGGGGAGCTGTTTTTT. Translated: CASSGDYTGELFF. The chain uses TRBV6-2 or TRBV6-3 and TRBJ2-2; possibly TRBD2 for D (6 bases). Germline CDR1 is MNHEY and CDR2 is SVGEGT. The germline V and J ends were trimmed by 5 bases and 3 bases, with 7 bases remaining between them. This CDR3 has 13 amino acids.

V and J are TRBV6-1 and TRBJ1-1; D is uncertain. From germline, CDR1 is MNHNS and CDR2 SASEGT. The V end lost 6 bases, the J end lost 3 bases, and 17 bases lay between the germline ends. There are 15 residues in the CDR3. The chain's CDR3 is CASRKNMLRDTEAFF. The CDR3 bases are TGTGCCAGCAGGAAGAATATGCTGAGGGACACTGAAGCTTTCTTT.

The J gene is TRBJ1-5, the V gene TRBV3-1; no clear D. From germline, CDR1 is LGHDT and CDR2 YNNKEL (reference sequence). V was cut by 1 base and J by 4 bases, with 8 bases left in between. The CDR3 consists of 14 residues. The CDR3 nucleotides read TGTGCCAGCAGCCAAGGTGGTATAAATCAGCCCCAGCATTTT. It codes for CASSQGGINQPQHF.

This chain connects TRBV4-1 to TRBJ1-1; D may be TRBD1 (5 bases). The ends were cut back, 4 bases at V and 4 bases at J, with 22 bases in the middle. Germline V gene lookup returns CDR1 MGHRA and CDR2 YSYEKL. This CDR3 region has 17 residues. This CDR3 reads CASSRRAREGMGTEAFF. The CDR3 DNA sequence: TGCGCCAGCAGCCGGCGGGCCAGGGAGGGGATGGGCACTGAAGCTTTCTTT.

The table lists this clonotype with many counts. The J gene is TRBJ2-1, the V gene TRBV24-1; 11 bases fit TRBD2. This CDR3 contains 18 residues. The germline V gene has CDR1 KGHDR and CDR2 SFDVKD. J gave up 0 bases and V 7 bases, and 10 bases lay outside the gene matches. The CDR3 DNA reads TGTGCCACCAGCGCCGGGACTAGCGGCGGAAGCTCCTACAATGAGCAGTTCTTC. Translating gives CATSAGTSGGSSYNEQFF.

This clonotype was counted only a few times. The gene calls are TRBV9 and TRBJ2-3, with 9 bases identical to TRBD2. This CDR3 has 15 amino acids. Trimming at V came to 0 bases and at J to 4 bases, leaving 3 bases not matched to a gene. Germline V gene data show CDR1 as SGDLS and CDR2 as YYNGEE. The CDR3 protein is CASSVAASGADTQYF. The DNA for the CDR3 is TGTGCCAGCAGCGTAGCGGCTAGCGGGGCAGATACGCAGTATTTT. Full variable domain (remainder filled in from reference TRBV9 and TRBJ2-3): DSGVTQTPKHLITATGQRVTLRCSPRSGDLSVYWYQQSLDQGLQFLIQYYNGEERAKGNILERFSAQQFPDLHSELNLSSLELGDSALYFCASSVAASGADTQYFGPGTRLTVL.

V gene TRBV9 combines with J gene TRBJ2-1; 11 bases are shared with TRBD2. CDR1 SGDLS and CDR2 YYNGEE come from the germline V gene. CDR3 size: 16 residues. The V gene end was trimmed by 6 bases and the J gene end by 6 bases; junction bases not matched to a gene: 11. The CDR3 protein is CASNSRVAGGINEQFF. CDR3 nucleotides: TGTGCCAGCAACTCCAGAGTAGCGGGAGGGATCAATGAGCAGTTCTTC.

This clonotype came up a few times. The genes are TRBV29-1 and TRBJ1-1, with D perhaps matching TRBD1 (6 bases). Deletions cut 4 bases from V and 5 bases from J, with 14 bases between. The CDR3 is 13 amino acids. Germline-derived CDR1 and CDR2 are SQVTM and ANQGSEA. The CDR3 sequence: CSVVGGSETEAFF. CDR3 coding DNA: TGCAGCGTTGTAGGGGGTTCGGAGACTGAAGCTTTCTTT.

This clonotype appeared many times. The chain joins TRBV24-1 to TRBJ1-5; D not certain. Looked up from germline, CDR1 is KGHDR and CDR2 is SFDVKD. The CDR3 length is 16 residues. V was trimmed by 4 bases and J by 4 bases, leaving 16 bases between them. DNA for the CDR3: TGTGCCACCAGTGAACCAGACCCCGAGAGGAATCAGCCCCAGCATTTT. As protein: CATSEPDPERNQPQHF.

Turning to this clonotype: A single base separates this from a much larger clone, so it may be a read error. This sequence joins TRBV20-1 and TRBJ1-1, with unresolved D. The V end lost 4 bases, the J end lost 1 base, and 10 bases lay between the germline ends. CDR1 DFQATT and CDR2 SNEGSKA come from the germline V gene (reference sequence). This CDR3 has 13 amino acids. The CDR3 DNA reads as TGCAGTGCTAAACATGAGGCGAACACTGAAGCTTTCTTT. Its protein is CSAKHEANTEAFF.

The sample holds many counts of this clonotype. This chain connects TRBV7-9 to TRBJ2-7; weak D call: TRBD1 (5 bases). The CDR3 runs to 14 residues. Germline V lookup: CDR1 SEHNR, CDR2 FQNEAQ (reference sequence). V was cut by 0 bases and J by 3 bases, with 9 bases left in between. The CDR3: CASSLAGEVYEQYF. The CDR3 nucleotides read TGTGCCAGCAGCTTAGCAGGGGAAGTCTACGAGCAGTACTTC.

In its sample, this clonotype was seen many times. The CDR3 carries no conserved terminal phenylalanine or tryptophan, so it likely arises from a read error. Because the CDR3's place on the DNA is in doubt, the DNA is left out and the CDR3 is given as listed by TCRdb. The V and J genes are TRBV15 and TRBJ2-1; the table's TRBD1 call for D was not verified on the DNA. Germline lookup yields CDR1 LNHNV and CDR2 YYDKDF (reference sequence). The CDR3 length is 10 residues, termini included. The CDR3 here is CATSRGGGRV.

This clonotype occurred many times. The chain joins TRBV7-9 to TRBJ2-1, with D perhaps TRBD1 or TRBD2 (5 bases each). CDR1 is SEHNR and CDR2 is FQNEAQ in the germline V gene (reference sequence). V was pared by 4 bases and J by 10 bases, with 17 bases between. The CDR3 sequence is 14 residues long. CDR3 sequence: CASSSVKGWDEQFF. The CDR3 nucleotides read TGTGCCAGCAGCTCTGTTAAGGGCTGGGACGAGCAGTTCTTC.

The table lists this clonotype with many counts. The rearrangement uses TRBV20-1 and TRBJ2-1; 7 nucleotides align to TRBD2. The germline gives CDR1 DFQATT, CDR2 SNEGSKA (reference sequence). V dropped 0 bases and J dropped 4; count of bases not matched to a gene: 15. The CDR3 runs 18 residues. For the CDR3, the DNA is TGCAGTGCTAGAGATCTGCGGGGGTACCGTAGCTTTTACAATGAGCAGTTCTTC. Residues: CSARDLRGYRSFYNEQFF.

Only a few counts were recorded for this clonotype. This chain joins TRBV9 and TRBJ2-3; 9 positions agree with TRBD2. This CDR3 is built from 15 residues. From germline, CDR1 is SGDLS and CDR2 YYNGEE. V lost 0 bases to trimming and J lost 3 bases; unmatched junction nucleotides: 2. The CDR3 protein is CASSVVLAGTDTQYF. The CDR3 region has the DNA TGTGCCAGCAGCGTAGTACTAGCGGGTACAGATACGCAGTATTTT.

This clonotype came up many times. The chain recombines TRBV14 with TRBJ2-1; TRBD2 matches 14 bases. The CDR3 consists of 17 residues. CDR1 is SGHDN, CDR2 FVKESK, per germline. J lost 9 bases, V lost 1 base, and 8 bases had no gene match. CDR3 in DNA: TGTGCCAGCAGCCAAGCCGCCGGGACTAGCGGGAGAGGTGAGCAGTTCTTC. Encoded protein: CASSQAAGTSGRGEQFF. Together with reference TRBV14 and TRBJ2-1, the CDR3 gives the full variable domain: EAGVTQFPSHSVIEKGQTVTLRCDPISGHDNLYWYRRVMGKEIKFLLHFVKESKQDESGMPNNRFLAERTGGTYSTLKVQPAELEDSGVYFCASSQAAGTSGRGEQFFGPGTRLTVL.

The V and J genes are TRBV3-1 and TRBJ2-3; D ambiguous. From germline, CDR1 is LGHDT and CDR2 YNNKEL (reference sequence). Trimming took off 1 base at V and 2 bases at J, with 10 bases between the two ends. The CDR3 has 15 residues. The CDR3 is CASSQGEIPTDTQYF. The CDR3 nucleotides read TGTGCCAGCAGCCAAGGAGAGATTCCCACAGATACGCAGTATTTT.

This clonotype was detected many times. The chain is built from TRBV7-6 and TRBJ2-1, with 7 bases matching TRBD2. With 4 bases clipped from V and 3 bases from J, the junction kept 9 bases outside the gene matches. Looked up from germline, CDR1 is SGHVS and CDR2 is FNYEAQ. The CDR3 consists of 16 residues. In DNA, the CDR3 is TGTGCCAGCAGCTCGGGGACTACACCAATCTACAATGAGCAGTTCTTC. Its translation: CASSSGTTPIYNEQFF.

Notes on this clonotype: One base away lies a much larger clone, so this may be a sequencing read error. The chain links TRBV7-3 to TRBJ2-7, with 10 bases matching TRBD1. The CDR3 consists of 17 residues. CDR1 SGHTA and CDR2 FQGTGA come from the germline V gene. Losses at the gene ends were 6 bases for V and 3 bases for J; bases not matched to a gene: 14. The DNA for the CDR3 is TGTGCCAGCAGTCTAGGGACAGGGGATATGAAGGGCTACGAGCAGTACTTC. This encodes CASSLGTGDMKGYEQYF.

This clonotype showed up many times. The CDR3 here is CASRPTGDTFERTDTQYF. In nucleotides, the CDR3 is TGCGCCAGCCGTCCGACAGGGGATACCTTTGAGCGCACAGATACGCAGTATTTT. The J gene is TRBJ2-3, the V gene TRBV5-1, with 8 nucleotides matching TRBD1. Trimming at V came to 7 bases and at J to 1 base, leaving 17 bases not matched to a gene. CDR1 and CDR2 (germline): SGHRS, YFSETQ. CDR3 length: 18 amino acids.